These 25 T cell receptor beta chains came from one sample sequenced in a study of T cells in Graves' hyperthyroidism and ophthalmopathy. Amplification of TCR beta CDR3 regions was performed using RNA transcripts as template. An initial round of RT-PCR targeting the TCR CDR3 relied on the HTBI primer set. TCRdb reprocessed the multiplex PCR reads with MiXCR, giving one entry per CDR3 protein. The table includes around 350,000 distinct CDR3 sequences, 19% detected once. Material: blood. The receptor source for this set is a woman younger than 30 with Graves' hyperthyroidism.

This clonotype was recorded many times. The genes are TRBV6-1 and TRBJ1-5, with TRBD1 matching 7 bases. CDR1 and CDR2 (germline): MNHNS, SASEGT. The CDR3 is 15 residues long. J gave up 5 bases and V 1 base, and 5 bases lay outside the gene matches. The CDR3 nucleotides read TGTGCCAGCAGTGAAGTATGGACAGGAGATCAGCCCCAGCATTTT. This encodes CASSEVWTGDQPQHF.

V gene TRBV12-3 or TRBV12-4 combines with J gene TRBJ2-7, with 8 bases that match TRBD2. The J segment lost 2 bases and the V segment lost 5 bases, leaving 8 bases of the junction unmatched. This CDR3 has 15 residues. The chain's CDR3 is CASSPGGGRTYEQYF. DNA for the CDR3: TGTGCCAGCAGTCCGGGGGGCGGGAGGACCTACGAGCAGTACTTC.

This clonotype occurred many times. The chain has TRBV25-1 and TRBJ1-1; no firm D call. V was pared by 3 bases and J by 0 bases, with 11 bases between. The CDR3 is 15 residues long. Germline CDR1 MGHDK, CDR2 SYGVNS. DNA for the CDR3: TGTGCCAGCAGTGATAGGTCCGCCATGAACACTGAAGCTTTCTTT. Protein sequence: CASSDRSAMNTEAFF.

This clonotype has at least ten counts. The rearrangement uses TRBV2 and TRBJ2-1; D possibly corresponds to TRBD2 (5 bases). Germline V gene data show CDR1 as SNHLY and CDR2 as FYNNEI. Trimming shortened V by 2 bases and J by 8 bases, and 10 bases separated the two germline ends. This CDR3 region has 13 residues. As DNA, the CDR3 is TGTGCCAGCAGTGAAAGGAGTAGCGATGAGCAGTTCTTC. Translating it yields CASSERSSDEQFF.

The table lists this clonotype with many counts. The genes are TRBV25-1 and TRBJ1-2, with a possible D match to TRBD1 (6 bases). Germline values: CDR1 MGHDK, CDR2 SYGVNS. V was shortened by 2 bases and J by 6 bases, with 10 bases between the two germline ends. The CDR3 covers 13 residues. The CDR3 DNA is TGTGCCAGCAGTGAACAGGGGCGGGATGGCTACACCTTC. Protein sequence: CASSEQGRDGYTF.

This clonotype was observed at least ten times. V usage is TRBV6-1 and J usage is TRBJ1-5; D call uncertain. The V end was cut by 1 base, the J end by 4 bases, with 17 bases between. CDR1 is MNHNS, CDR2 SASEGT, per germline. The CDR3 runs 17 residues. CDR3 bases: TGTGCCAGCAGTGAAGGGGGATACCCTGATTTGAATCAGCCCCAGCATTTT. It translates to CASSEGGYPDLNQPQHF.

This clonotype was detected ten times or more. As DNA, the CDR3 is TGTGCCACCGGACCACGAGGGAGACGAGAGACCCAGTACTTC. Translated: CATGPRGRRETQYF. The chain uses TRBV15 and TRBJ2-5; tentatively, D is TRBD2 (5 bases). V was shortened by 8 bases and J by 4 bases, with 17 bases between the two germline ends. The CDR3 is made up of 14 amino acids. Per the germline V gene, CDR1 is LNHNV and CDR2 is YYDKDF (reference sequence).

The rearrangement links TRBV4-1 to TRBJ1-5; weak D call: TRBD1 (6 bases). CDR1 and CDR2 (germline): MGHRA, YSYEKL. The CDR3 runs 19 residues. Trimming cost V 1 base and J 6 bases, with 25 bases left between them. The CDR3 loop reads CASSQVSVFRGLESQPQHF. In DNA form, the CDR3 reads TGCGCCAGCAGCCAAGTTAGCGTGTTTCGGGGGCTAGAGAGTCAGCCCCAGCATTTT.

The table lists this clonotype with many counts. The rearrangement uses TRBV24-1 and TRBJ2-5; maybe TRBD1 (6 bases). The germline V gene encodes CDR1 KGHDR and CDR2 SFDVKD. V was clipped by 3 bases and J by 0 bases, with 10 bases between them. This CDR3 is 15 amino acids long. Here the CDR3 reads CATSDLRTDQETQYF. The CDR3 DNA sequence: TGTGCCACCAGTGATCTAAGGACAGACCAAGAGACCCAGTACTTC.

This clonotype has at least ten counts. A junction boundary mismatches the germline segment, possibly from a read error. V usage is TRBV12-3 or TRBV12-4 and J usage is TRBJ1-5; D uncertain. CDR3 length equals 17 residues. CDR3 sequence: CASSLGTVESVNRPQHF. DNA for the CDR3: TGTGCCAGCAGTTTAGGGACCGTTGAGAGTGTTAATCGGCCCCAGCATTTT.

This clonotype was found many times. V and J are TRBV5-1 and TRBJ1-1; possibly TRBD1 for D (5 bases). CDR3 size: 14 residues. Germline V gene sequence: CDR1 SGHRS, CDR2 YFSETQ. Between the trimmed V and J ends, which lost 4 bases and 5 bases, there was a span of 15 bases. The CDR3 is CASSRQGFGTEAFF. The CDR3 DNA follows: TGCGCCAGCAGCCGGCAGGGATTCGGAACTGAAGCTTTCTTT.

This clonotype was seen repeatedly, ten times or more. V usage is TRBV2 and J usage is TRBJ2-5, with 10 bases lining up with TRBD2. The CDR3 contains 15 residues. Per germline, CDR1 SNHLY and CDR2 FYNNEI. Trimming removed 5 bases from V and 4 bases from J; junction bases left unmatched: 7. The CDR3 DNA is TGTGCCAGCAGTAGAGCGGGGGGGGATGGAGAGACCCAGTACTTC. This codes for CASSRAGGDGETQYF. Combining the CDR3 with reference TRBV2 and TRBJ2-5 gives the whole variable domain EPEVTQTPSHQVTQMGQEVILRCVPISNHLYFYWYRQILGQKVEFLVSFYNNEISEKSEIFDDQFSVERPDGSNFTLKIRSTKLEDSAMYFCASSRAGGDGETQYFGPGTRLLVL.

Many counts were recorded for this clonotype. This chain joins TRBV6-2 or TRBV6-3 and TRBJ1-2; D is unclear. The CDR3 sequence is 15 residues long. The V gene's germline CDR1 is MNHEY and CDR2 SVGEGT. Trimming left V 3 bases short and J 4 bases short, with 15 bases between. The CDR3 loop reads CASSYEETTSYGYTF. The CDR3 coding sequence is TGTGCCAGCAGTTATGAAGAGACAACGAGCTATGGCTACACCTTC.

This clonotype was observed many times. The chain recombines TRBV12-3 or TRBV12-4 with TRBJ1-2; possible D gene TRBD1, 6 bases. CDR3 length: 14 residues. The ends were cut back, 6 bases at V and 8 bases at J, with 19 bases in the middle. CDR3 nucleotide sequence: TGTGCCAGCAGGAAACAGGGTTTTGGAGTGGGCTACACCTTC. Its protein product is CASRKQGFGVGYTF.

Many counts were recorded for this clonotype. This chain joins TRBV20-1 and TRBJ1-5; no definite D call. The CDR3 is 16 amino acids. With 4 bases removed from V and 0 bases from J, the gap between germline ends came to 16 bases. CDR1 is DFQATT and CDR2 is SNEGSKA in the germline V gene (reference sequence). As DNA, the CDR3 is TGCAGTGCTATGGTGTCGGGAGTTTATAGCAATCAGCCCCAGCATTTT. It codes for CSAMVSGVYSNQPQHF.

This clonotype showed up many times. This sequence joins TRBV12-3 or TRBV12-4 and TRBJ1-1; 8 bases line up with TRBD1. The length of the CDR3 is 13 residues. V was pared by 6 bases and J by 6 bases, with 6 bases of the junction left unmatched. For the CDR3, the DNA is TGTGCCAGCAGCCTCGGACAGGGCGCTGAAGCTTTCTTT. Protein sequence: CASSLGQGAEAFF.

A single count supports this clonotype. J is TRBJ1-5 and V is TRBV12-3 or TRBV12-4; D unclear. The CDR3 is made up of 15 amino acids. V dropped 1 base and J dropped 0 bases, with 7 bases sitting between them. The CDR3 loop reads CASSLGRSSNQPQHF. DNA of the CDR3: TGTGCCAGCAGTTTAGGTCGAAGTAGCAATCAGCCCCAGCATTTT.

This clonotype occurred many times. The genes are TRBV12-3 or TRBV12-4 and TRBJ1-3; D is ambiguous. This CDR3 is 16 amino acids long. Trimming pared 6 bases from V and 3 bases from J, leaving 18 bases between. CDR3 amino acids: CASRKGRLLGGNTIYF. CDR3 bases: TGTGCCAGCAGAAAAGGACGGCTCCTAGGTGGAAACACCATATATTTT.

This clonotype was recorded at least ten times. The CDR3 DNA reads TGTGCCACCAGTGATCCGCCCAAGGCAGACACCGGGGAGCTGTTTTTT. This codes for CATSDPPKADTGELFF. The chain joins TRBV24-1 to TRBJ2-2, with D unresolved. CDR1 and CDR2 from the germline V gene are KGHDR and SFDVKD. The CDR3 loop spans 16 amino acids. The V end was cut by 3 bases, the J end by 3 bases, with 13 bases between.

There are many counts of this clonotype. This chain uses TRBV13 with TRBJ2-7; 9 nucleotides align to TRBD1. From germline, CDR1 is PRHDT and CDR2 FYEKMQ (reference sequence). The CDR3 runs to 14 residues. The V segment lost 0 bases and the J segment 5 bases; nucleotides outside the gene matches: 2. Written as DNA, the CDR3 is TGTGCCAGCAGCTTAGGACAGGGGGCTGACGAGCAGTACTTC. Its protein product is CASSLGQGADEQYF.

This clonotype appeared many times. The chain uses TRBV27 and TRBJ2-7, with 9 nucleotides matching TRBD1. The germline V gene has CDR1 MNHEY and CDR2 SMNVEV (reference sequence). The CDR3 runs 15 residues. With 5 bases clipped from V and 5 bases from J, the junction kept 10 bases outside the gene matches. This CDR3 is CASSPAGTGINEQYF. The CDR3 nucleotides read TGTGCCAGCAGTCCCGCCGGGACAGGGATCAACGAGCAGTACTTC.

This clonotype was seen at least ten times. The gene calls are TRBV20-1 and TRBJ2-5; the D call may be TRBD1 or TRBD2 (5 bases each). Trimming stripped 3 bases from V and 2 bases from J, with 7 bases between. The CDR3 runs to 12 residues. CDR1 is DFQATT and CDR2 is SNEGSKA in the germline V gene (reference sequence). CDR3 in amino acids: CSARGEQETQYF. Written as DNA, the CDR3 is TGCAGTGCTAGGGGGGAGCAAGAGACCCAGTACTTC.

V and J are TRBV2 and TRBJ2-7; D remains unclear. CDR3 length: 14 amino acids. Trimming took 6 bases from V and 3 from J, leaving 15 bases between them. The germline V gene has CDR1 SNHLY and CDR2 FYNNEI. CDR3 DNA sequence: TGTGCCAGCAGCGCACCACGCCCATTCTACGAGCAGTACTTC. Translation gives CASSAPRPFYEQYF.

This clonotype was recorded many times. This chain connects TRBV9 to TRBJ1-2; tentatively, D is TRBD1 (6 bases). V lost 0 bases and J lost 4, with 22 bases in between. The CDR3 spans 18 residues. The germline gives CDR1 SGDLS, CDR2 YYNGEE. CDR3 in amino acids: CASSVEGGPGQGTYGYTF. The CDR3 region has the DNA TGTGCCAGCAGCGTAGAGGGGGGCCCGGGCCAGGGAACCTATGGCTACACCTTC.

The CDR3 loop is CASSLGGDYPQHF. As DNA, the CDR3 is TGTGCCAGCAGCTTAGGGGGGGATTATCCCCAGCATTTT. The rearrangement joins TRBV11-2 to TRBJ1-5, with a possible D match to TRBD1 (5 bases). The CDR3 runs to 13 residues. Germline V gene data show CDR1 as SGHAT and CDR2 as FQNNGV. The ends were cut back, 1 base at V and 10 bases at J, with 11 bases in the middle.